This entry lists 18 T cell receptor beta chains sequenced from one sample in a study of blood T cell repertoires in COVID-19. Clones were sequenced by immunoSEQ multiplex PCR, and TCRdb holds only the in-frame ones, with some missing. The sample has 300,000 to 400,000 clones, around 87% seen once. The sequencing sample was made of peripheral blood. The receptors originated from a woman between 45 and 65 years old with COVID-19, enrolled during active disease.

V gene TRBV12-2 combines with J gene TRBJ1-2; no DNA check was done on the table's D call, TRBD1. TRBV12-2 constitutes a pseudogene. This CDR3 is 16 amino acids long. DNA of the CDR3: TGTGCAAGTCGCACGGGGACAGGAAGAGGAGTGTATGGCTACACCTTC. This gives the protein CASRTGTGRGVYGYTF.

Concerning this clone itself: Other DNA sequences in this specimen translate into the identical CDR3. This chain uses TRBV5-1 with TRBJ2-1; 9 bases are shared with TRBD1. V dropped 4 bases and J dropped 4; count of bases not matched to a gene: 3. The germline CDR1 and CDR2 sequences are SGHRS and YFSETQ. The CDR3 extends over 14 amino acids. The CDR3 DNA reads TGCGCCAGCAGCACCGGACAGGGGTACAATGAGCAGTTCTTC. As protein: CASSTGQGYNEQFF.

The genes are TRBV7-8 and TRBJ1-6; 8 bases are shared with TRBD1. Germline CDR1 is SGHVS and CDR2 is FQNEAQ. With V trimmed by 1 base and J by 7 bases, 3 bases remained unmatched. The CDR3 contains 15 residues. Here the CDR3 reads CASSLVQGANSPLHF. CDR3 DNA sequence: TGTGCCAGCAGCTTAGTTCAGGGGGCGAATTCACCCCTCCACTTT.

This clone was seen a single time. The chain combines TRBV25-1 with TRBJ1-5; D gene uncertain. V shed 3 bases and J shed 2 bases, with 11 bases lying between them. Germline CDR1 reads MGHDK; CDR2 reads SYGVNS. The CDR3 has 15 amino acids. CDR3 loop: CASSDTGVGNQPQHF. CDR3 sequence (DNA): TGTGCCAGCAGTGATACCGGGGTCGGCAATCAGCCCCAGCATTTT. Together with reference TRBV25-1 and TRBJ1-5, the CDR3 gives the full variable domain: EADIYQTPRYLVIGTGKKITLECSQTMGHDKMYWYQQDPGMELHLIHYSYGVNSTEKGDLSSESTVSRIRTEHFPLTLESARPSHTSQYLCASSDTGVGNQPQHFGDGTRLSIL.

The V and J genes are TRBV9 and TRBJ1-1, with D perhaps TRBD1 (6 bases). Between the trimmed V and J ends, which lost 6 bases and 2 bases, there was a span of 17 bases. The germline gives CDR1 SGDLS, CDR2 YYNGEE. This CDR3 contains 15 residues. CDR3 region: CASKPQRTVNTEAFF. The CDR3 region has the DNA TGTGCCAGCAAACCCCAAAGGACAGTCAACACTGAAGCTTTCTTT. The entire variable domain, with the rest obtained from reference TRBV9 and TRBJ1-1, is as follows: DSGVTQTPKHLITATGQRVTLRCSPRSGDLSVYWYQQSLDQGLQFLIQYYNGEERAKGNILERFSAQQFPDLHSELNLSSLELGDSALYFCASKPQRTVNTEAFFGQGTRLTVV.

The J gene is TRBJ1-2, the V gene TRBV25-1; D remains ambiguous. Deletions cut 6 bases from V and 10 bases from J, with 21 bases between. CDR1 is MGHDK, CDR2 SYGVNS, per germline. The CDR3 consists of 14 residues. CDR3 bases: TGTGCCAGCAGCGCGGTTTCCAAACGCCCTTCCTACACCTTC. This gives the protein CASSAVSKRPSYTF.

This chain connects TRBV5-6 to TRBJ1-4; the match to TRBD1 covers 7 bases. Germline CDR1 SGHDT, CDR2 YYEEEE. This CDR3 spans 13 amino acids. V lost 4 bases, J lost 5 bases, and 2 bases stayed unmatched. The CDR3 spells CASSADRNEKLFF. The CDR3 DNA reads as TGTGCCAGCAGCGCGGACAGGAATGAAAAACTGTTTTTT.

This chain connects TRBV6-5 to TRBJ1-1; no clear D. Between the trimmed V and J ends, which lost 2 bases and 0 bases, there was a span of 7 bases. CDR1 is MNHEY, CDR2 SVGAGI, per germline. CDR3 length: 14 amino acids. CDR3 loop: CASSYPGLNTEAFF. The CDR3 DNA follows: TGTGCCAGCAGTTACCCCGGTTTGAACACTGAAGCTTTCTTT.

This clone was counted once. J is TRBJ2-6 and V is TRBV7-2; 8 nucleotides match TRBD1. From germline, CDR1 is SGHTA and CDR2 FQGNSA. V dropped 10 bases and J dropped 1; count of bases not matched to a gene: 12. CDR3 length: 17 residues. The DNA of the CDR3 is TGTGCCACCAAAGGACAGGGCTCTCCATCTGGGGCCAACGTCCTGACTTTC. Translating gives CATKGQGSPSGANVLTF.

The chain joins TRBV5-4 to TRBJ2-2, with 8 bases fitting TRBD1. The CDR3 sequence is 13 residues long. Germline assignment: CDR1 SGHNT and CDR2 YYREEE (reference sequence). V was pared by 5 bases and J by 6 bases, with 3 bases of the junction left unmatched. DNA of the CDR3: TGTGCCAGCAGATGGACAGGGTCCGGGGAGCTGTTTTTT. Translation gives CASRWTGSGELFF.

The chain links TRBV7-8 to TRBJ2-1; the D gene is possibly TRBD2 (6 bases). There are 15 residues in the CDR3. CDR1 is SGHVS and CDR2 is FQNEAQ in the germline V gene. Trimming removed 5 bases at V and 5 bases at J, with 16 bases between. CDR3 in amino acids: CASSPPSASDNEQFF. CDR3 DNA: TGTGCCAGCAGCCCACCTAGCGCCTCAGACAATGAGCAGTTCTTC.

The rearrangement links TRBV15 to TRBJ2-7, with 8 positions matching TRBD1. Germline assignment: CDR1 LNHNV and CDR2 YYDKDF (reference sequence). V was clipped by 8 bases and J by 9 bases; unmatched bases: 12. The CDR3 is 13 amino acids. DNA for the CDR3: TGTGCCACCTCCCCGGACAGGGAGAGGGGGCAGTACTTC. Residues: CATSPDRERGQYF.

The gene calls are TRBV11-1 and TRBJ2-7; TRBD2 matches 8 bases. V lost 1 base, J lost 5 bases, and 7 bases stayed unmatched. The CDR3 consists of 15 residues. Germline V lookup: CDR1 SGHAT, CDR2 FQDESV (reference sequence). The CDR3 DNA is TGTGCCAGCAGCTTAGGAGTTCTAGCGGGCGACGAGCAGTACTTC. It translates to CASSLGVLAGDEQYF. Using reference TRBV11-1 and TRBJ2-7 for the parts outside the CDR3, the full variable domain is EAEVAQSPRYKITEKSQAVAFWCDPISGHATLYWYRQILGQGPELLVQFQDESVVDDSQLPKDRFSAERLKGVDSTLKIQPAELGDSAMYLCASSLGVLAGDEQYFGPGTRLTVT.

The chain employs TRBV10-2 and TRBJ1-4, with a weak D call TRBD1 (6 bases). Per germline, CDR1 WSHSY and CDR2 SAAADI. V dropped 6 bases and J dropped 7 bases, with 18 bases sitting between them. The CDR3 runs to 15 residues. The CDR3 coding sequence is TGCGCCAGCAGGGCACAGGGAAGGTGGGGTGAAAAACTGTTTTTT. It encodes CASRAQGRWGEKLFF.

CDR3 DNA: TGTGCCAGCACCTCGACAGGACTAGCCAAAAACATTCAGTACTTC. Translated: CASTSTGLAKNIQYF. This chain links TRBV6-5 with TRBJ2-4; D perhaps matches TRBD1 (6 bases). With 7 bases removed from V and 0 bases from J, the gap between germline ends came to 13 bases. Germline lookup yields CDR1 MNHEY and CDR2 SVGAGI. This CDR3 has 15 residues.

The rearrangement links TRBV5-6 to TRBJ1-2, with a weak D call TRBD1 (6 bases). The V gene lost 4 bases and the J gene lost 4 bases, with 26 bases spanning the gap. Germline CDR1 and CDR2: SGHDT and YYEEEE. The CDR3 contains 18 residues. Written as DNA, the CDR3 is TGTGCCAGCAGCCCTCTGACAGGCCTGAAGCGGCGTACCTATGGCTACACCTTC. Translating gives CASSPLTGLKRRTYGYTF. The full variable domain, with the rest looked up from reference TRBV5-6 and TRBJ1-2, is DAGVTQSPTHLIKTRGQQVTLRCSPKSGHDTVSWYQQALGQGPQFIFQYYEEEERQRGNFPDRFSGHQFPNYSSELNVNALLLGDSALYLCASSPLTGLKRRTYGYTFGSGTRLTVV.

This clone showed up just once. This rearrangement joins TRBV11-3 to TRBJ2-5; D might be TRBD1 (5 bases). This CDR3 contains 14 residues. Trimming removed 5 bases from V and 2 bases from J, with 12 bases in between. The germline V gene has CDR1 SGHNT and CDR2 YENEEA. The CDR3 sequence: CASSPNRIQETQYF. The CDR3 DNA reads as TGTGCCAGCAGCCCAAACAGGATTCAAGAGACCCAGTACTTC.

The chain employs TRBV27 and TRBJ2-2; D remains unclear. V gave up 5 bases and J gave up 1 base, with 11 bases separating them. The CDR3 has 15 amino acids. Germline CDR1 and CDR2: MNHEY and SMNVEV (reference sequence). The CDR3 here is CASSPRLVNTGELFF. The CDR3 DNA sequence: TGTGCCAGCAGTCCGCGACTCGTGAACACCGGGGAGCTGTTTTTT.